This TCR beta chain appears in the sequencing data of a study of blood T cell repertoires in COVID-19. In the study overall: Both acute and convalescent COVID-19 samples were obtained from the United States, Italy and Spain. PBMCs, B-cell-depleted T cells, or T cells provided the cDNA or gDNA that made up the material.

Only in-frame clones appear in the TCRdb table, and some are missing; sequencing was by immunoSEQ multiplex PCR. Of about 250,000 clones listed, 80% to 90% are singletons. People in the exposed group encountered a COVID-19 case within 2 weeks before entering the study. V was clipped by 3 bases and J by 1 base, with 10 bases between them. This CDR3 is built from 15 residues. The germline V gene has CDR1 LGHDT and CDR2 YNNKEL (reference sequence). The rearrangement joins TRBV3-1 (or the pseudogene TRBV3-2) to TRBJ1-5; the D gene is possibly TRBD1 (5 bases). Sequencing was done on a sample of PBMCs or T cells enriched from blood (not recorded which). The sequence came from a woman between 50 and 59 years old who had been exposed to COVID-19. The CDR3 loop reads CASSQGGTSNQPQHF. CDR3 nucleotide sequence: TGTGCCAGCAGCCAGGGGGGTACGAGCAATCAGCCCCAGCATTTT.